Presented here are 10 T cell receptor beta chains from one specimen sequenced in a study of shared clonotypes between healthy human individuals. Produced via immunoSEQ multiplex PCR; TCRdb's table is partial and in-frame only. In the table there are 2 million to 2.5 million clones, more than 90% of which are singletons. The specimen sequenced was naive CD4+ T cells sorted from blood. As to subset: CD45RA+ positively selected. Receptors were obtained from a man younger than 35 in good health.

The chain recombines TRBV5-1 with TRBJ2-5, with 8 nucleotides matching TRBD2. The CDR3 spans 15 residues. The V gene end was trimmed by 0 bases and the J gene end by 4 bases; junction bases not matched to a gene: 5. Germline lookup yields CDR1 SGHRS and CDR2 YFSETQ. The CDR3 bases are TGCGCCAGCAGCTTGGTGGGACTAGATCGAGAGACCCAGTACTTC. Amino acids: CASSLVGLDRETQYF.

V gene TRBV9 combines with J gene TRBJ1-2, with a tentative D call TRBD1 (5 bases). Looked up from germline, CDR1 is SGDLS and CDR2 is YYNGEE. V was pared by 4 bases and J by 8 bases, with 15 bases between. The CDR3 has 13 residues. CDR3 nucleotide sequence: TGTGCCAGCAGCTCCAGACAGCAGGAAGGCTACACCTTC. Amino acid sequence: CASSSRQQEGYTF.

V is TRBV18 and J is TRBJ2-7; D remains ambiguous. This CDR3 is 15 amino acids long. Trimming removed 3 bases at V and 0 bases at J, with 12 bases between. CDR1 is KGHSH, CDR2 LQKENI, per germline. CDR3 protein: CASSPTVTDSYEQYF. DNA for the CDR3: TGTGCCAGCTCACCCACTGTGACTGACTCCTACGAGCAGTACTTC.

This chain links TRBV2 with TRBJ2-2; no firm D call. The CDR3 is made up of 13 amino acids. Trimming removed 6 bases at V and 1 base at J, with 6 bases between. Germline assignment: CDR1 SNHLY and CDR2 FYNNEI. The CDR3 DNA sequence: TGTGCCAGCAGGGAGATGAACACCGGGGAGCTGTTTTTT. Its protein is CASREMNTGELFF.

V gene TRBV5-4 combines with J gene TRBJ2-6, with D hard to call. Trimming left V 3 bases short and J 0 bases short, with 16 bases between. Looked up from germline, CDR1 is SGHNT and CDR2 is YYREEE (reference sequence). The CDR3 sequence is 18 residues long. DNA of the CDR3: TGTGCCAGCAGCTCCGGTGGAGCTGCTAACTCTGGGGCCAACGTCCTGACTTTC. Encoded protein: CASSSGGAANSGANVLTF.

This clone showed up just once. The V gene is TRBV5-1, the J gene TRBJ1-3; no clear D gene. This CDR3 has 14 amino acids. Germline V CDR1 and CDR2: SGHRS, YFSETQ. Trimming shortened V by 0 bases and J by 4 bases, and 8 bases separated the two germline ends. In DNA form, the CDR3 reads TGCGCCAGCAGCTTGGGCAGGTTAGGAAACACCATATATTTT. It codes for CASSLGRLGNTIYF.

The rearrangement joins TRBV4-1 to TRBJ1-1, with 9 bases aligning to TRBD1. Germline lookup yields CDR1 MGHRA and CDR2 YSYEKL. J lost 0 bases, V lost 3 bases, and 2 bases had no gene match. This CDR3 is 15 amino acids long. The CDR3 DNA sequence: TGCGCCAGCAGCCAGGGACAGGGCTTGAACACTGAAGCTTTCTTT. Its protein is CASSQGQGLNTEAFF.

The chain uses TRBV10-3 and TRBJ1-1; TRBD1 aligns across 9 bases. Germline loops: CDR1 ENHRY, CDR2 SYGVKD. There are 13 residues in the CDR3. V shed 7 bases, J shed 7 bases, and the junction held 7 bases outside the gene matches. The CDR3 coding sequence is TGTGCCATCAACCCCGGGACAGGGCTTGAAGCTTTCTTT. Its protein is CAINPGTGLEAFF.

This sequence joins TRBV4-1 and TRBJ1-2; D not certain. Trimming shortened V by 2 bases and J by 0 bases, and 10 bases separated the two germline ends. From germline, CDR1 is MGHRA and CDR2 YSYEKL. The length of the CDR3 is 15 residues. DNA of the CDR3: TGCGCCAGCAGCCAACCCCAGTATCCTAACTATGGCTACACCTTC. Its translation: CASSQPQYPNYGYTF.

The rearrangement joins TRBV6-1 to TRBJ2-7, with 7 bases aligning to TRBD1. Germline V CDR1 and CDR2: MNHNS, SASEGT. After removal of 6 bases from V and 3 bases from J, the junction contained 5 bases not matched to a gene. The CDR3 loop spans 13 amino acids. The CDR3 loop is CASRMTGNYEQYF. The DNA of the CDR3 is TGTGCCAGCAGAATGACAGGGAACTACGAGCAGTACTTC.